A selection of T cell receptor beta chains follows, all from one sample in a study of cytomegalovirus exposure and HLA in healthy donors. The table came from immunoSEQ multiplex PCR; TCRdb's copy has only in-frame clones and leaves some out. This sample has approximately 190,000 clones; about four fifths occur once, and the top ten carry roughly 14%. Specimen: PBMCs. These TCRs come from a woman aged 25 to 39 in good health and CMV-seropositive. Both conserved end residues are part of each CDR3. Each record gives: clone size, V gene, D gene, J gene, CDR3 protein, CDR3 DNA. D genes are given only for firm matches. Clone size appears in some rows only: once, few, many, or a class for an expanded clone.

NA	TRBV5-1	TRBD1	TRBJ2-5	CASSLGTGSETQYF	TGCGCCAGCAGCTTGGGGACAGGGTCAGAGACCCAGTACTTC
NA	TRBV5-1	NA	TRBJ2-2	CASSLGLGNTGELFF	TGCGCCAGCAGCTTGGGACTTGGGAACACCGGGGAGCTGTTTTTT
NA	TRBV11-2	TRBD1	TRBJ1-1	CASSRTGQEYTEAFF	TGTGCCAGCAGCCGGACAGGACAGGAATACACTGAAGCTTTCTTT
NA	TRBV2	NA	TRBJ1-5	CASRAGGAYSNQPQHF	TGTGCCAGCAGAGCCGGGGGGGCCTATAGCAATCAGCCCCAGCATTTT
once	TRBV7-9	NA	TRBJ2-7	CASSSHRESSYEQYF	TGTGCCAGCAGCTCCCACAGGGAAAGCTCCTACGAGCAGTACTTC
NA	TRBV18	NA	TRBJ1-2	CASSPPLLSYGYTF	TGTGCCAGCTCACCACCCCTTTTGAGCTATGGCTACACCTTC
NA	TRBV5-1	NA	TRBJ2-5	CASSSSRTDQETQYF	TGCGCCAGCAGCTCATCCCGGACAGACCAAGAGACCCAGTACTTC
NA	TRBV6-5	NA	TRBJ1-6	CASSTQVGSPLHF	TGTGCCAGCAGTACCCAGGTCGGTTCACCCCTCCACTTT
NA	TRBV19	NA	TRBJ2-7	CASSQPGTQVHEQYF	TGTGCCAGTAGTCAACCCGGGACTCAGGTCCACGAGCAGTACTTC
NA	TRBV7-2	NA	TRBJ2-7	CASSLDRDTPYEQYF	TGTGCCAGCAGCTTAGACCGGGACACCCCCTACGAGCAGTACTTC
NA	TRBV7-9	NA	TRBJ1-1	CASSLAGLAEAFF	TGTGCCAGCAGCTTAGCCGGGTTGGCTGAAGCTTTCTTT
NA	TRBV25-1	TRBD2	TRBJ2-5	CASSGGAETQYF	TGTGCCAGTAGCGGGGGGGCAGAGACCCAGTACTTC
once	TRBV10-2	NA	TRBJ2-5	CASSGQVETQYF	TGCGCCAGCAGTGGTCAGGTTGAGACCCAGTACTTC
NA	TRBV7-9	NA	TRBJ2-1	CASSLTGREQFF	TGTGCCAGCAGCTTAACAGGGAGAGAGCAGTTCTTC
NA	TRBV28	NA	TRBJ2-3	CASSFSSGSTDTQYF	TGTGCCAGCAGTTTCTCCAGCGGGAGCACAGATACGCAGTATTTT
NA	TRBV10-3	NA	TRBJ2-5	CAISGSSLQETQYF	TGTGCCATCAGTGGTTCCTCCCTACAAGAGACCCAGTACTTC
NA	TRBV4-1	TRBD1	TRBJ2-7	CASSHSGQGTYEQYF	TGCGCCAGCAGCCACTCGGGACAGGGGACCTACGAGCAGTACTTC
NA	TRBV7-9	TRBD2	TRBJ2-1	CASSLALAGGWYEQFF	TGTGCCAGCAGCTTAGCGCTGGCGGGAGGGTGGTATGAGCAGTTCTTC
few	TRBV6-1	NA	TRBJ1-5	CASSRGPLIGPQHF	TGTGCCAGCAGCAGGGGCCCCTTAATCGGGCCCCAGCATTTT
NA	TRBV2	NA	TRBJ1-1	CASSDPGEANTEAFF	TGTGCCAGCAGTGATCCCGGGGAGGCGAACACTGAAGCTTTCTTT
NA	TRBV4-2	TRBD2	TRBJ2-7	CASSQGLAGGTYEQYF	TGTGCCAGCAGCCAAGGGCTAGCGGGGGGAACCTACGAGCAGTACTTC
NA	TRBV6-6	TRBD1	TRBJ1-6	CASSYSADREDSPLHF	TGTGCCAGCAGTTACTCAGCAGACAGGGAGGATTCACCCCTCCACTTT
NA	TRBV18	NA	TRBJ2-2	CASETGQANTGELFF	TGTGCCAGCGAGACGGGACAAGCGAACACCGGGGAGCTGTTTTTT
NA	TRBV30	NA	TRBJ1-5	CAWGEGGDNQPQHF	TGTGCCTGGGGCGAGGGAGGGGATAATCAGCCCCAGCATTTT
few	TRBV5-6	NA	TRBJ2-7	CASSLSGRRSIGEQYF	TGTGCCAGCAGCTTGTCGGGCAGGAGGTCAATTGGGGAGCAGTACTTC
NA	TRBV9	TRBD2	TRBJ2-5	CASGVDRLASETQYF	TGTGCCAGCGGCGTAGACAGACTAGCCAGTGAGACCCAGTACTTC
NA	TRBV5-1	NA	TRBJ1-6	CASSQGRVGGSPLHF	TGCGCCAGCAGCCAGGGGCGGGTCGGAGGCTCACCCCTCCACTTT
NA	TRBV29-1	NA	TRBJ1-4	CSVDPAGVGEKLFF	TGCAGCGTTGATCCGGCAGGGGTGGGAGAAAAACTGTTTTTT
NA	TRBV5-1	NA	TRBJ2-2	CASSFEPANTGELFF	TGCGCCAGCAGCTTTGAGCCCGCGAACACCGGGGAGCTGTTTTTT
NA	TRBV7-6	TRBD2	TRBJ2-7	CASSQAGLAGGGYEQYF	TGTGCCAGCAGCCAAGCCGGACTAGCGGGAGGAGGATACGAGCAGTACTTC
NA	TRBV6-6	NA	TRBJ1-6	CASRSPNGGTNSPLHF	TGTGCCAGCAGATCCCCCAATGGGGGGACGAATTCACCCCTCCACTTT